These T cell receptor beta chains were read from a single sample in a study of blood T cells in healthy people across ages. TCRdb analysed the 5' RACE reads with MiXCR anew, one entry per CDR3 protein. The sample has hundreds of thousands of distinct CDR3 sequences; about 59% are singletons. Sequences were obtained from blood. The origin of the receptors is a man aged 25-45 years in good health. The CDR3 runs from the conserved cysteine through the conserved F or W. D genes are given only for firm matches. The listing skips clone size in some rows; elsewhere it reads once, few, many or a size class.

>few|-|TRBV9|TRBJ2-4
TGTGCCAGCAGCAATTGGGACGTGGAGGAGCAGTACTTC
CASSNWDVEEQYF
>-|-|TRBV5-1|TRBJ2-2
TGCGCCAGCAGCTTGTCTGCGCCGGCGAACACCGGGGAGCTGTTTTTT
CASSLSAPANTGELFF
>-|-|TRBV7-9|TRBJ2-1
TGTGCCAGCAGCTTCACGAGAAGCGGCATCACTCATGGGTACTACAATGAGCAGTTCTTC
CASSFTRSGITHGYYNEQFF
>-|-|TRBV29-1|TRBJ2-5
TGCAGCGTTGAAGGCGGGGAAGGGACCCAGTACTTC
CSVEGGEGTQYF
>-|-|TRBV9|TRBJ1-2
TGTGCCAGCAGCGTCGCCCAGGACGCCAACTATGGCTACACCTTC
CASSVAQDANYGYTF
>few|-|TRBV20-1|TRBJ1-2
TGCAGTGCTAGGAGTCAGCAGCTTAACTATGGCTACACCTTC
CSARSQQLNYGYTF
>-|-|TRBV10-3|TRBJ2-7
TGTGCCATCACTCGGGCCAGCTCCTACGAGCAGTACTTC
CAITRASSYEQYF
>-|TRBD1|TRBV5-1|TRBJ2-1
TGCGCCAGCAGCCTGCTGGGACAGGGGCGGAATGAGCAGTTCTTC
CASSLLGQGRNEQFF
>-|-|TRBV15|TRBJ2-7
TGTGCCACCAGCAAACCGGGACAAGGAGGATACGAGCAGTACTTC
CATSKPGQGGYEQYF
>-|-|TRBV4-2|TRBJ1-2
TGTGCCAGCAGCCAACTGGGGGAGACTACTCCGTCCACCTTC
CASSQLGETTPSTF
>-|-|TRBV29-1|TRBJ1-5
TGCAGCGTTGTTCTGGACGGCCGCGTGCCCCAGCATTTT
CSVVLDGRVPQHF
>once|TRBD2|TRBV5-1|TRBJ2-1
TGCGCCAGCAGCGAGGGACTAGCGGGGGGGTTTTACAATGAGCAGTTCTTC
CASSEGLAGGFYNEQFF
>few|-|TRBV20-1|TRBJ1-5
TGCAGTGCTAGAGACCCCGGGCGGCCCCAGCATTTT
CSARDPGRPQHF
>few|-|TRBV25-1|TRBJ2-7
TGTGCCAGCAGTGACTGGGGCGGGGTAGGCTACGAGCAGTACTTC
CASSDWGGVGYEQYF
>-|-|TRBV5-1|TRBJ1-1
TGCGCCAGCAGCGTACCAGGGGAAAGAGCTTTCTTT
CASSVPGERAFF
>-|TRBD2|TRBV25-1|TRBJ2-7
TGTGCCAGCAGTGTGGGACTAGCGGGGGGACGGGAGCAGTACTTC
CASSVGLAGGREQYF
>-|-|TRBV7-9|TRBJ1-2
TGTGCCAGCAGCCCGCCGGGGGGACGGCTCTATGGCTACACCTTC
CASSPPGGRLYGYTF
>few|-|TRBV4-2|TRBJ2-1
TGTGCCAGCAGCCAAGATTTGGACCGTAGGGGATACAATGAGCAGTTCTTC
CASSQDLDRRGYNEQFF
>-|TRBD1|TRBV10-3|TRBJ1-5
TGTACCATCAGTGACGGGACAGGTAATCAGCCCCAGCATTTT
CTISDGTGNQPQHF
>-|-|TRBV5-1|TRBJ1-6
TGCGCCAGCAGCCCGGCCCCGGGCGCTTATAATTCACCCCTCCACTTT
CASSPAPGAYNSPLHF